Included here is one TCR beta chain sequence, with context. Excluded were patients having autoimmune disease history or systemic immunosuppression. The data are from a study of OX40 agonist ivuxolimab in advanced cancers. Repertoires were generated with immunoSEQ multiplex PCR, while TCRdb's copy carries only in-frame clones and drops some. The data contain approximately 90,000 clones, under 95% of them singletons. The material sequenced was CD4+ or CD8+ T cells sorted from blood, taken in a trial of the OX40 agonist ivuxolimab. The receptor was derived from an adult with an advanced solid tumor such as melanoma, head and neck, liver or kidney cancer.

The CDR3 loop is CSVASGMMGYEQYF. CDR3 coding DNA: TGCAGCGTGGCTAGCGGGATGATGGGCTACGAGCAGTACTTC. The rearrangement joins TRBV29-1 to TRBJ2-7; 9 bases agree with TRBD2. Unmatched junction bases numbered 9, after V lost 6 bases and J lost 3 bases. CDR1 and CDR2 from the germline V gene are SQVTM and ANQGSEA. There are 14 residues in the CDR3.